A single sample is the source of the 14 T cell receptor beta chains below, sequenced in a study of T-cell reconstitution after alpha-beta-depleted transplantation in children. Construction of the TCRbeta library involved unique molecular identifiers. TCRdb re-derived calls from the PCR reads in MiXCR, one entry per CDR3 protein. The profile shows a few hundred thousand distinct CDR3 sequences, 43% of them singletons. The specimen comprised PBMCs, sampled before TCRalphabeta/CD19-depleted stem cell transplant. These receptors came from a girl aged 2-10 years with aplastic anemia, due to receive a stem cell transplant.

This chain uses TRBV20-1 with TRBJ1-1; 9 nucleotides match TRBD1. The CDR3 is 14 residues long. V trimming: 5 bases; J trimming: 1 base; junction bases outside the gene matches: 5. CDR1 and CDR2 (germline): DFQATT, SNEGSKA (reference sequence). CDR3 in amino acids: CSAPGQGRNTEAFF. In DNA, the CDR3 is TGCAGTGCTCCGGGACAGGGAAGGAACACTGAAGCTTTCTTT.

This chain joins TRBV7-9 and TRBJ2-4, with D possibly TRBD1 on 7 matching bases. V lost 1 base, J lost 3 bases, and 10 bases lay in between. Germline lookup yields CDR1 SEHNR and CDR2 FQNEAQ (reference sequence). This CDR3 is 15 amino acids long. For the CDR3, the DNA is TGTGCCAGCAGCTTAGGCGGGACAGACAAAAACATTCAGTACTTC. Amino acid sequence: CASSLGGTDKNIQYF.

The chain is built from TRBV18 and TRBJ2-1; 7 bases align to TRBD2. CDR3 length: 12 amino acids. Germline V lookup: CDR1 KGHSH, CDR2 LQKENI. V dropped 8 bases and J dropped 6; count of bases not matched to a gene: 4. The CDR3 nucleotides read TGTGCCAGCGCCTCGGGGGGCAATGAGCAGTTCTTC. Protein: CASASGGNEQFF.

There are many counts of this clonotype. The chain couples TRBV5-1 to TRBJ2-1; D gene ambiguous. The CDR3 is made up of 15 amino acids. Per germline, CDR1 SGHRS and CDR2 YFSETQ. V was cut by 0 bases and J by 4 bases, with 11 bases left in between. The CDR3 is CASSLELGSYNEQFF. In DNA, the CDR3 is TGCGCCAGCAGCTTGGAGTTAGGATCTTACAATGAGCAGTTCTTC.

CDR3 DNA sequence: TGCAGTGCTAGGCCAGGGCGGGCCCCCTACAATGAGCAGTTCTTC. Amino acid sequence: CSARPGRAPYNEQFF. The chain carries TRBV20-1 and TRBJ2-1; D may match TRBD1 or TRBD2 (5 bases each). Trimming cost V 3 bases and J 2 bases, with 14 bases left between them. The CDR3 has 15 amino acids. The germline V gene encodes CDR1 DFQATT and CDR2 SNEGSKA (reference sequence).

This clonotype turned up a few times. This chain connects TRBV27 to TRBJ1-5, with 7 bases fitting TRBD1. The germline CDR1 and CDR2 sequences are MNHEY and SMNVEV (reference sequence). The CDR3 is made up of 15 amino acids. V lost 6 bases, J lost 0 bases, and 5 bases stayed unmatched. The CDR3 is CASRSTGLSNQPQHF. CDR3 bases: TGTGCCAGCAGGTCGACAGGGCTTAGCAATCAGCCCCAGCATTTT.

This clonotype occurred once. The V and J genes are TRBV20-1 and TRBJ2-3, with D unclear. The germline V gene has CDR1 DFQATT and CDR2 SNEGSKA (reference sequence). Trimming shortened V by 6 bases and J by 5 bases, and 21 bases separated the two germline ends. The CDR3 consists of 15 residues. The CDR3 nucleotides read TGCAGTGCAAAGCCACTGGGTCTATCACTAGATACGCAGTATTTT. Translating it yields CSAKPLGLSLDTQYF.

This clonotype has just a few counts. The gene calls are TRBV20-1 and TRBJ2-5; TRBD1 might be the D (5 bases). The CDR3 totals 14 residues. With 1 base removed from V and 5 bases from J, the gap between germline ends came to 14 bases. Germline V CDR1 and CDR2: DFQATT, SNEGSKA (reference sequence). The CDR3 reads CSARVPSAGETQYF. CDR3 DNA sequence: TGCAGTGCTAGAGTCCCCAGCGCAGGGGAGACCCAGTACTTC.

The genes are TRBV29-1 and TRBJ2-3; no clear D. CDR1 and CDR2 (germline): SQVTM, ANQGSEA. The V gene lost 2 bases and the J gene lost 2 bases, with 8 bases spanning the gap. This CDR3 comprises 13 residues. CDR3 loop: CSVEMTITDTQYF. The CDR3 DNA sequence: TGCAGCGTTGAAATGACCATCACAGATACGCAGTATTTT.

V and J are TRBV12-3 or TRBV12-4 and TRBJ2-4, with no clear D. The CDR3 covers 16 residues. V lost 2 bases and J 6 bases, leaving 17 bases between the germline ends. The CDR3 protein is CASSLFGRVQRNIQYF. In DNA form, the CDR3 reads TGTGCCAGCAGTTTATTCGGTAGAGTACAGAGAAACATTCAGTACTTC.

In its sample, this clonotype was seen many times. This chain joins TRBV7-2 and TRBJ2-1; 10 bases are shared with TRBD2. The CDR3 consists of 16 residues. J was trimmed by 2 bases and V by 5 bases; bases with no gene match: 6. Germline V gene sequence: CDR1 SGHTA, CDR2 FQGNSA. The CDR3 nucleotides are TGTGCCAGCAGCACCTCTAGCGGGAGTACCTACAATGAGCAGTTCTTC. It translates to CASSTSSGSTYNEQFF.

The V gene is TRBV15, the J gene TRBJ2-1, with D perhaps matching TRBD1 or TRBD2 (5 bases each). Germline CDR1 and CDR2: LNHNV and YYDKDF (reference sequence). CDR3 length: 15 amino acids. The germline V and J ends were trimmed by 3 bases and 8 bases, with 17 bases remaining between them. The CDR3 spells CATSSDNARGHEQFF. The DNA for the CDR3 is TGTGCCACCAGCAGTGACAACGCGAGGGGACATGAGCAGTTCTTC.

J is TRBJ2-7 and V is TRBV10-3; D unclear. Germline V lookup: CDR1 ENHRY, CDR2 SYGVKD. The CDR3 length is 13 residues. The V end lost 3 bases, the J end lost 0 bases, and 6 bases lay between the germline ends. The CDR3 region is CAISDGPSYEQYF. The CDR3 DNA follows: TGTGCCATCAGTGACGGGCCCTCCTACGAGCAGTACTTC.

The chain combines TRBV20-1 with TRBJ2-7; D assignment may be TRBD1 or TRBD2 (5 bases each). Trimming took off 1 base at V and 4 bases at J, with 11 bases between the two ends. From germline, CDR1 is DFQATT and CDR2 SNEGSKA (reference sequence). The CDR3 is made up of 13 amino acids. CDR3 DNA: TGCAGTGCTAGAGCCAAGGGACCTTACGAGCAGTACTTC. It translates to CSARAKGPYEQYF.